Described below is a single T cell receptor (beta chain) sequence and its context. The antigen is undetermined. These data originate in a study of shared clonotypes between healthy human individuals. Study information: Plates per donor: three CD4 naive, three CD4 memory, two CD8 naive, one CD8 memory. Study-level points and caveats: The generation probabilities recorded for non-shared clonotypes fell below those of clonotypes shared by all four donors. On the whole, naive subsets had larger estimated richness than memory subsets had.

V lost 6 bases and J lost 0, with 15 bases in between. Germline V CDR1 and CDR2: LNHNV, YYDKDF (reference sequence). The CDR3 length is 17 residues. Several immunoSEQ plates received, in even portions, the genomic DNA of each subset. Generated by immunoSEQ multiplex PCR, the TCRdb table keeps only in-frame clones and is missing some. The sample lists 180,000 or so clones, 90% to 95% occurring once. The source is a woman younger than 45 in good health. The rearrangement joins TRBV15 to TRBJ2-6; possible D gene TRBD1, 6 bases. Sequenced sample: naive CD4+ T cells sorted from blood. The subset here: CD45RA+ positively selected. CDR3 sequence (DNA): TGTGCCACCAGTATGGGACACGTACCCTCTGGGGCCAACGTCCTGACTTTC. This gives the protein CATSMGHVPSGANVLTF.